A single TCR beta chain is shown here with its context. Its antigen remains unknown. The data originate from a study of T cell responses to AZD1222 COVID-19 vaccine. Sequencing used immunoSEQ multiplex PCR; TCRdb keeps in-frame clones, though not all of them. The sample includes approximately 120,000 clones, about 89% of them seen just once. The germline gives CDR1 SGDLS, CDR2 YYNGEE. The CDR3 loop spans 15 amino acids. The V and J ends lost 3 bases and 0 bases respectively, with 10 bases between them. Findings of the study overall: Spike was spanned by vaccine-associated CD4 TCRs, with dominance at 160-218 and 743-854. The study sampled repertoires only after the peak T cell response.

This clonotype was obtained from an adult in good health. The source was peripheral blood, collected on day 0 of AZD1222 vaccination. This rearrangement joins TRBV9 to TRBJ2-1; D uncertain. The CDR3: CASSADASSYNEQFF. Written as DNA, the CDR3 is TGTGCCAGCAGCGCCGACGCTAGCTCCTACAATGAGCAGTTCTTC.